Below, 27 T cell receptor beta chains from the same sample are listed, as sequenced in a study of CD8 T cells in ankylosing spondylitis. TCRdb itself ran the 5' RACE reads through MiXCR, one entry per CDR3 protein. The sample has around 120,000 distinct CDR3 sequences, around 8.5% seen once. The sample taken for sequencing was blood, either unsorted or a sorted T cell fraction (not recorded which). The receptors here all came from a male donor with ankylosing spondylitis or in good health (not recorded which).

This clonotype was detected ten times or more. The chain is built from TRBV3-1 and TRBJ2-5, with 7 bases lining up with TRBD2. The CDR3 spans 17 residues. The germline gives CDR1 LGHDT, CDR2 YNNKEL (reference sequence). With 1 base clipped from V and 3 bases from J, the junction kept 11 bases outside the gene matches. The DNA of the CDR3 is TGTGCCAGCAGCCAAGCGACCCCCGAGCGGGATGAAGAGACCCAGTACTTC. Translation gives CASSQATPERDEETQYF.

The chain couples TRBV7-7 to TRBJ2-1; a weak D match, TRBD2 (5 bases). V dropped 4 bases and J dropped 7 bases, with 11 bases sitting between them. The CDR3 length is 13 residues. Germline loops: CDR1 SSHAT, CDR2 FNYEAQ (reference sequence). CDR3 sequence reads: CASSSETTNEQFF. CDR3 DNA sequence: TGTGCCAGCAGCTCAGAGACTACGAATGAGCAGTTCTTC.

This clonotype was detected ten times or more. CDR3 coding DNA: TGTGCCAGCAGCTTAGGTCTAGCGGGAGACGTGTTCTACAATGAGCAGTTCTTC. Amino acid sequence: CASSLGLAGDVFYNEQFF. V usage is TRBV11-2 and J usage is TRBJ2-1; 10 bases are shared with TRBD2. Germline values: CDR1 SGHAT, CDR2 FQNNGV. Trimming at V came to 1 base and at J to 3 bases, leaving 9 bases not matched to a gene. CDR3 length equals 18 residues. Based on the CDR3 plus reference TRBV11-2 and TRBJ2-1, the full variable domain is EAGVAQSPRYKIIEKRQSVAFWCNPISGHATLYWYQQILGQGPKLLIQFQNNGVVDDSQLPKDRFSAERLKGVDSTLKIQPAKLEDSAVYLCASSLGLAGDVFYNEQFFGPGTRLTVL.

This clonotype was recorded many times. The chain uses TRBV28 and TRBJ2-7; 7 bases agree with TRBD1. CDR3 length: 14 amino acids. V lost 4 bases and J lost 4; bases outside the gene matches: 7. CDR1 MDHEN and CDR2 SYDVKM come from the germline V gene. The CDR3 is CASSSGGVWYEQYF. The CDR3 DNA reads TGTGCCAGCAGTTCAGGGGGTGTTTGGTACGAGCAGTACTTC.

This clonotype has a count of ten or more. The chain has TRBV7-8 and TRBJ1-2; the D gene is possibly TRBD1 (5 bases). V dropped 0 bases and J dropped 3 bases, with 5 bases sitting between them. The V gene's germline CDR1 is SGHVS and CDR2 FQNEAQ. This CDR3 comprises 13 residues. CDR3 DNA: TGTGCCAGCAGCTTAGCGGGGGACTATGGCTACACCTTC. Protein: CASSLAGDYGYTF.

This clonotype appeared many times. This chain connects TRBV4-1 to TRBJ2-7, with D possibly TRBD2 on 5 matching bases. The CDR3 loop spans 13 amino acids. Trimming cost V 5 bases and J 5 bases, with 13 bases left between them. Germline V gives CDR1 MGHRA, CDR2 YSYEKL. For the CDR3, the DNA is TGCGCCAGCAGCGGCCCCGGGATTAACGAGCAGTACTTC. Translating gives CASSGPGINEQYF.

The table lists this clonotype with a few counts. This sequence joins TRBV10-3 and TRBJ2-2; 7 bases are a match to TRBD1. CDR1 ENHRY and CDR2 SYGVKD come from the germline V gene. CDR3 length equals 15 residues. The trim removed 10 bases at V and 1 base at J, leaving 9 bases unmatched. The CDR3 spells CATKTGQQNTGELFF. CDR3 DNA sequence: TGTGCCACCAAAACGGGACAGCAGAACACCGGGGAGCTGTTTTTT.

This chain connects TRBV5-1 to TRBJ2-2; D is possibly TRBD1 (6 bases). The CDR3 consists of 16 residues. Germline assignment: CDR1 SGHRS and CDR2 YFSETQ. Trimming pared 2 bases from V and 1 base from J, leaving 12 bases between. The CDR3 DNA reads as TGCGCCAGCAGCTTTCAACAGGGACAGAACACCGGGGAGCTGTTTTTT. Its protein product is CASSFQQGQNTGELFF.

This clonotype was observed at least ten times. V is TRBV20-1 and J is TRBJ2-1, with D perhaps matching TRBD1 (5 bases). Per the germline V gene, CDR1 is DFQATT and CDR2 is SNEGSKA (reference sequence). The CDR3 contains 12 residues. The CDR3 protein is CSHFRGGGEQFF. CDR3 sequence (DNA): TGCAGCCACTTTAGGGGTGGTGGTGAGCAGTTCTTC.

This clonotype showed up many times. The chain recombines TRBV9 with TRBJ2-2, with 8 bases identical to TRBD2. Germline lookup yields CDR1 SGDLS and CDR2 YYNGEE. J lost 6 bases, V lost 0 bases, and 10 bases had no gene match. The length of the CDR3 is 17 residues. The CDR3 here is CASSVAKAGVEAGELFF. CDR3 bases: TGTGCCAGCAGCGTAGCTAAAGCGGGAGTTGAGGCCGGGGAGCTGTTTTTT. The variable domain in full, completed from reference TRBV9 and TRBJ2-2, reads DSGVTQTPKHLITATGQRVTLRCSPRSGDLSVYWYQQSLDQGLQFLIQYYNGEERAKGNILERFSAQQFPDLHSELNLSSLELGDSALYFCASSVAKAGVEAGELFFGEGSRLTVL.

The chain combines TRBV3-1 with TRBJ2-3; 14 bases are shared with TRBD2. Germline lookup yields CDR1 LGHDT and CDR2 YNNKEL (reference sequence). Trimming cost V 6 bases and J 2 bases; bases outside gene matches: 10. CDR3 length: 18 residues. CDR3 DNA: TGTGCCAGCAGTCCACCGGGACTAGCGGGAGTCTCCACAGATACGCAGTATTTT. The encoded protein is CASSPPGLAGVSTDTQYF.

CDR3 region: CASSGGGGQPQHF. CDR3 nucleotides: TGTGCCAGTAGTGGGGGGGGAGGACAGCCCCAGCATTTT. The rearrangement links TRBV19 to TRBJ1-5; D is possibly TRBD1 (5 bases). Trimming took off 5 bases at V and 7 bases at J, with 12 bases between the two ends. The CDR3 length is 13 residues. The V gene's germline CDR1 is LNHDA and CDR2 SQIVND (reference sequence).

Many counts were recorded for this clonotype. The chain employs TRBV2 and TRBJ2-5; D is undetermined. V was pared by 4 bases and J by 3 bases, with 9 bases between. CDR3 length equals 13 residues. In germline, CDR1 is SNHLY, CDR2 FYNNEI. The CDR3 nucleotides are TGTGCCAGCAGTGCCCTAGGAGAAGAGACCCAGTACTTC. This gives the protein CASSALGEETQYF.

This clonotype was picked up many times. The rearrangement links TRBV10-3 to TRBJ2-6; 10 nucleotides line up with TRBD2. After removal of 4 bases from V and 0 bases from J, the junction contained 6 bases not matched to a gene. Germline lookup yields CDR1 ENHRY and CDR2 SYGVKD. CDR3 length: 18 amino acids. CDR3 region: CAISGSSGGNSGANVLTF. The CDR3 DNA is TGTGCCATCAGTGGGTCTAGCGGGGGTAACTCTGGGGCCAACGTCCTGACTTTC.

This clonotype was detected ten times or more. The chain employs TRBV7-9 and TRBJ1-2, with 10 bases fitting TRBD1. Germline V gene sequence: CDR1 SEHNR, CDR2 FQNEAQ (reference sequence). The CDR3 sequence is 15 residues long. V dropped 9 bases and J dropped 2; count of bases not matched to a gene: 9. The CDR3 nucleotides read TGTGCCAGTGGGTCCCGGGGACAGGGGAACTATGGCTACACCTTC. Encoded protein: CASGSRGQGNYGYTF.

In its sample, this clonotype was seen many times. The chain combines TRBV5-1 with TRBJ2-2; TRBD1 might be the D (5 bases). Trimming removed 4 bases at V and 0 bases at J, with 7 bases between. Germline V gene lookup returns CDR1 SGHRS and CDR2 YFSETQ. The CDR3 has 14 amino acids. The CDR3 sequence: CASSGRANTGELFF. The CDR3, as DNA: TGCGCCAGCAGCGGCAGGGCGAACACCGGGGAGCTGTTTTTT. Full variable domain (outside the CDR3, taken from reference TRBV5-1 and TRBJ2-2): KAGVTQTPRYLIKTRGQQVTLSCSPISGHRSVSWYQQTPGQGLQFLFEYFSETQRNKGNFPGRFSGRQFSNSRSEMNVSTLELGDSALYLCASSGRANTGELFFGEGSRLTVL.

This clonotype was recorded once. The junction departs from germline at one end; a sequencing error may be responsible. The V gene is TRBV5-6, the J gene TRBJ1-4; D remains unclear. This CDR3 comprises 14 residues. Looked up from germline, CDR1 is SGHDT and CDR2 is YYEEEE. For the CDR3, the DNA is TGTGCCAGCGGCTTGGCTATCTGGGGTGAAAAACTGTTTTTT. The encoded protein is CASGLAIWGEKLFF. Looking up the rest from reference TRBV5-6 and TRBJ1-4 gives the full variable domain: DAGVTQSPTHLIKTRGQQVTLRCSPKSGHDTVSWYQQALGQGPQFIFQYYEEEERQRGNFPDRFSGHQFPNYSSELNVNALLLGDSALYLCASGLAIWGEKLFFGSGTQLSVL.

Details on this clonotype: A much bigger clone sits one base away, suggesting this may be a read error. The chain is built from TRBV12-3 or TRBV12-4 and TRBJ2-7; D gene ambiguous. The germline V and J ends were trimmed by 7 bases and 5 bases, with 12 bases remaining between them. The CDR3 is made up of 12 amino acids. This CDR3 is CASTWARHEQYF. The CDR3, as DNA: TGTGCCAGCACTTGGGCTAGGCACGAGCAGTACTTC.

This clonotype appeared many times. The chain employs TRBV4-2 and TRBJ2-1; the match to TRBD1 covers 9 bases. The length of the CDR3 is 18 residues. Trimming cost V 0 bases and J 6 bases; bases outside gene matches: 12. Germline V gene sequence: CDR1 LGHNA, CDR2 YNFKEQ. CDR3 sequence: CASSQDGKGDRETNEQFF. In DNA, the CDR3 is TGTGCCAGCAGCCAAGATGGGAAGGGGGACAGGGAGACCAATGAGCAGTTCTTC.

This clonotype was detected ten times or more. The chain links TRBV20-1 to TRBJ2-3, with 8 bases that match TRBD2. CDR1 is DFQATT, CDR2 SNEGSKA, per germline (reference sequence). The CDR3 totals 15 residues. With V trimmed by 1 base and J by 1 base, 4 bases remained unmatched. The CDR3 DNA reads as TGCAGTGCTAGAGCCCGACTAGCGCGCACAGATACGCAGTATTTT. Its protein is CSARARLARTDTQYF.

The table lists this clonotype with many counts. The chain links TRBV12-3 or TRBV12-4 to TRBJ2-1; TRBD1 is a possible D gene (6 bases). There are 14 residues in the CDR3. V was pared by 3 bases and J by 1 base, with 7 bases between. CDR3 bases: TGTGCCAGCAGTTTTCAGGGGTCCTACAATGAGCAGTTCTTC. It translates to CASSFQGSYNEQFF.

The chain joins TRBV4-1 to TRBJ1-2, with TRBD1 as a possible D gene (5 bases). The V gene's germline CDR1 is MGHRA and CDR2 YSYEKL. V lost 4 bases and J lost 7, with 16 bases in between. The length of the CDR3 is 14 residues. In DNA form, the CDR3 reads TGCGCCAGCAGCCCCGGAAGGGGAGTAGGTGGCTACACCTTC. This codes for CASSPGRGVGGYTF.

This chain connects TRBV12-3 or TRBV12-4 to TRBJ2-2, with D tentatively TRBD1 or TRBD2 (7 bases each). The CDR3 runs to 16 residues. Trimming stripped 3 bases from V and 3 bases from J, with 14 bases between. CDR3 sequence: CASSFPPGGDTGELFF. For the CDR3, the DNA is TGTGCCAGCAGTTTCCCCCCAGGGGGGGACACCGGGGAGCTGTTTTTT.

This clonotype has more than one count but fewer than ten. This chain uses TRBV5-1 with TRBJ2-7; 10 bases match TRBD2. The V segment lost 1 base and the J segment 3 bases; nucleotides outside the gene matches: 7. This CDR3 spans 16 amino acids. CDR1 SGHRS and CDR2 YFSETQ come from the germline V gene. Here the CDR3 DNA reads TGCGCCAGCAGCTTGAGCGGGACTAGCGAAATCTACGAGCAGTACTTC. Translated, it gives CASSLSGTSEIYEQYF. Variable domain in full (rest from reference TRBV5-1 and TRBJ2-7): KAGVTQTPRYLIKTRGQQVTLSCSPISGHRSVSWYQQTPGQGLQFLFEYFSETQRNKGNFPGRFSGRQFSNSRSEMNVSTLELGDSALYLCASSLSGTSEIYEQYFGPGTRLTVT.

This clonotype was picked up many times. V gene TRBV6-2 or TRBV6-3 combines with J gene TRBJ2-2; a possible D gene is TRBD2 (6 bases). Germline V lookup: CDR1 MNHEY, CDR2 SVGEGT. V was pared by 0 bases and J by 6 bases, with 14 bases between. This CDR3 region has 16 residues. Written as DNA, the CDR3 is TGTGCCAGCAGTTACTCGAGTGGACGGGAGCCCGGGGAGCTGTTTTTT. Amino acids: CASSYSSGREPGELFF.

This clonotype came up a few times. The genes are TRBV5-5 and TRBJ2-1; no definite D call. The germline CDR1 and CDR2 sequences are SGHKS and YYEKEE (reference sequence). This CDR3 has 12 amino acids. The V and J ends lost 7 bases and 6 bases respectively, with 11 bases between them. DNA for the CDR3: TGTGCCAGCCGCTCCCTGGGCAATGAGCAGTTCTTC. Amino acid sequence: CASRSLGNEQFF.

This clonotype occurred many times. In DNA form, the CDR3 reads TGTGCCAGCAGCGTAGGTATCAGCGGGCGGATCTACGAGCAGTACTTC. This translates into CASSVGISGRIYEQYF. The V gene is TRBV9, the J gene TRBJ2-7; weak D call: TRBD2 (6 bases). Germline V gene data show CDR1 as SGDLS and CDR2 as YYNGEE. This CDR3 comprises 16 residues. The germline V and J ends were trimmed by 0 bases and 3 bases, with 16 bases remaining between them.